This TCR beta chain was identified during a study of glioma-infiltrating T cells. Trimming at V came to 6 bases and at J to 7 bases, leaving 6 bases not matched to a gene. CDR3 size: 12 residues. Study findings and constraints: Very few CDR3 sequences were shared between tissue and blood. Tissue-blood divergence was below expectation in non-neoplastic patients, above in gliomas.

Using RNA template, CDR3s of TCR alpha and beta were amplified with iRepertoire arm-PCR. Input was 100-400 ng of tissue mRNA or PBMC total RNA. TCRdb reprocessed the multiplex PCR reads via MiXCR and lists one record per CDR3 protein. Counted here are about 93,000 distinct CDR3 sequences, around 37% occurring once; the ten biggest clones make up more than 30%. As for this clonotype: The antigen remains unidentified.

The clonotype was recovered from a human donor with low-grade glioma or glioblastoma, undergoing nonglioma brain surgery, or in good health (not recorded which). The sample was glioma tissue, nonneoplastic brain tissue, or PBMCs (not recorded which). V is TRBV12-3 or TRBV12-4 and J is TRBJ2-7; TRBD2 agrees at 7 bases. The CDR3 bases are TGTGCCAGCAGCACCTCCGGGGGGGAGCAGTACTTC. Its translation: CASSTSGGEQYF.